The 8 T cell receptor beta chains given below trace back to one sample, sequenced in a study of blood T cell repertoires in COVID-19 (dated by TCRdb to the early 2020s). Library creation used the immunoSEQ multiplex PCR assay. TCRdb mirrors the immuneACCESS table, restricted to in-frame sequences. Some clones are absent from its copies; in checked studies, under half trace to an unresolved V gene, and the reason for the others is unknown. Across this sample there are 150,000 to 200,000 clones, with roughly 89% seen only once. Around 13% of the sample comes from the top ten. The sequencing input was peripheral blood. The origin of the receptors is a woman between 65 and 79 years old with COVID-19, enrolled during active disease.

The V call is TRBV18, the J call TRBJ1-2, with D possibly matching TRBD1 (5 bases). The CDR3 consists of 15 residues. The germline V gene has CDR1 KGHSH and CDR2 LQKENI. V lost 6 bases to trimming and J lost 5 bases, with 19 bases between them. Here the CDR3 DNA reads TGTGCCAGCTCCCTGCACCCGGGGGGAAGGTATGGCTACACCTTC. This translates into CASSLHPGGRYGYTF.

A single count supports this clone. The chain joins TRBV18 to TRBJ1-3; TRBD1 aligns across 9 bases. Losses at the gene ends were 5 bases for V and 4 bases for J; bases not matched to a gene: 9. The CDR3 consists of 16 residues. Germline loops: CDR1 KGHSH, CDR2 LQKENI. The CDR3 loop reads CASSAGLTGGGNTIYF. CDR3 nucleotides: TGTGCCAGCTCAGCGGGACTGACAGGGGGAGGAAACACCATATATTTT.

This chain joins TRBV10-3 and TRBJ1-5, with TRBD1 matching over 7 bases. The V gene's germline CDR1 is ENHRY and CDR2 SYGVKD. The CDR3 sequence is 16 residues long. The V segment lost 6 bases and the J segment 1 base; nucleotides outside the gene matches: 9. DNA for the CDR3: TGTGCCATCAGGGACGACAGGGCGGTGAGCAATCAGCCCCAGCATTTT. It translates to CAIRDDRAVSNQPQHF.

This CDR3 is CASSSSAGGGETQYF. The CDR3 DNA sequence: TGTGCCAGCAGCTCCTCAGCGGGAGGCGGGGAGACCCAGTACTTC. J is TRBJ2-5 and V is TRBV7-9; TRBD2 aligns across 9 bases. This CDR3 has 15 residues. The V and J ends lost 4 bases and 5 bases, in that order; junction bases with no gene match: 8. Germline V CDR1 and CDR2: SEHNR, FQNEAQ (reference sequence).

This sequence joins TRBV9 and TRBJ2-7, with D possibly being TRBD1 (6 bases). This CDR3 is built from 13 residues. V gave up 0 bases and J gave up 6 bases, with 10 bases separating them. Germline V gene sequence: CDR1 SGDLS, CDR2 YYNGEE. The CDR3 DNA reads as TGTGCCAGCAGCGTAGAGGGGGTTGGCGAGCAGTACTTC. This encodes CASSVEGVGEQYF. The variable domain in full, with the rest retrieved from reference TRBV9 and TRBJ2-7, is DSGVTQTPKHLITATGQRVTLRCSPRSGDLSVYWYQQSLDQGLQFLIQYYNGEERAKGNILERFSAQQFPDLHSELNLSSLELGDSALYFCASSVEGVGEQYFGPGTRLTVT.

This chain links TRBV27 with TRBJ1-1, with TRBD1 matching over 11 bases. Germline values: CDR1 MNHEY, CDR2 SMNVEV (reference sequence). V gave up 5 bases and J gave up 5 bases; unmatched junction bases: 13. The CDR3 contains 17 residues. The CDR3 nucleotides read TGTGCCAGCAGTCCGTGGGGGACAGGGGGTGTGGAGACTGAAGCTTTCTTT. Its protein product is CASSPWGTGGVETEAFF.

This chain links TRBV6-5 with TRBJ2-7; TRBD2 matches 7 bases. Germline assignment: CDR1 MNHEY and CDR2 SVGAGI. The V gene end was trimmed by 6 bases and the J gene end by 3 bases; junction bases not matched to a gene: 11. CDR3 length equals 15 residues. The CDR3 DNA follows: TGTGCCAGCAGATCGCTAATAGCGGGCCGCTACGAGCAGTACTTC. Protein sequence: CASRSLIAGRYEQYF.

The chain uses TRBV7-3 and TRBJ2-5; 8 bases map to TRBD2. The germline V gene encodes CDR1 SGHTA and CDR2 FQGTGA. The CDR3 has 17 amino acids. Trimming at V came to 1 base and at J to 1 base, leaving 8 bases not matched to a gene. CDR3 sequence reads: CASSLSSVAGGQETQYF. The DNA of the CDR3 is TGTGCCAGCAGCTTAAGCTCCGTGGCGGGGGGCCAAGAGACCCAGTACTTC.